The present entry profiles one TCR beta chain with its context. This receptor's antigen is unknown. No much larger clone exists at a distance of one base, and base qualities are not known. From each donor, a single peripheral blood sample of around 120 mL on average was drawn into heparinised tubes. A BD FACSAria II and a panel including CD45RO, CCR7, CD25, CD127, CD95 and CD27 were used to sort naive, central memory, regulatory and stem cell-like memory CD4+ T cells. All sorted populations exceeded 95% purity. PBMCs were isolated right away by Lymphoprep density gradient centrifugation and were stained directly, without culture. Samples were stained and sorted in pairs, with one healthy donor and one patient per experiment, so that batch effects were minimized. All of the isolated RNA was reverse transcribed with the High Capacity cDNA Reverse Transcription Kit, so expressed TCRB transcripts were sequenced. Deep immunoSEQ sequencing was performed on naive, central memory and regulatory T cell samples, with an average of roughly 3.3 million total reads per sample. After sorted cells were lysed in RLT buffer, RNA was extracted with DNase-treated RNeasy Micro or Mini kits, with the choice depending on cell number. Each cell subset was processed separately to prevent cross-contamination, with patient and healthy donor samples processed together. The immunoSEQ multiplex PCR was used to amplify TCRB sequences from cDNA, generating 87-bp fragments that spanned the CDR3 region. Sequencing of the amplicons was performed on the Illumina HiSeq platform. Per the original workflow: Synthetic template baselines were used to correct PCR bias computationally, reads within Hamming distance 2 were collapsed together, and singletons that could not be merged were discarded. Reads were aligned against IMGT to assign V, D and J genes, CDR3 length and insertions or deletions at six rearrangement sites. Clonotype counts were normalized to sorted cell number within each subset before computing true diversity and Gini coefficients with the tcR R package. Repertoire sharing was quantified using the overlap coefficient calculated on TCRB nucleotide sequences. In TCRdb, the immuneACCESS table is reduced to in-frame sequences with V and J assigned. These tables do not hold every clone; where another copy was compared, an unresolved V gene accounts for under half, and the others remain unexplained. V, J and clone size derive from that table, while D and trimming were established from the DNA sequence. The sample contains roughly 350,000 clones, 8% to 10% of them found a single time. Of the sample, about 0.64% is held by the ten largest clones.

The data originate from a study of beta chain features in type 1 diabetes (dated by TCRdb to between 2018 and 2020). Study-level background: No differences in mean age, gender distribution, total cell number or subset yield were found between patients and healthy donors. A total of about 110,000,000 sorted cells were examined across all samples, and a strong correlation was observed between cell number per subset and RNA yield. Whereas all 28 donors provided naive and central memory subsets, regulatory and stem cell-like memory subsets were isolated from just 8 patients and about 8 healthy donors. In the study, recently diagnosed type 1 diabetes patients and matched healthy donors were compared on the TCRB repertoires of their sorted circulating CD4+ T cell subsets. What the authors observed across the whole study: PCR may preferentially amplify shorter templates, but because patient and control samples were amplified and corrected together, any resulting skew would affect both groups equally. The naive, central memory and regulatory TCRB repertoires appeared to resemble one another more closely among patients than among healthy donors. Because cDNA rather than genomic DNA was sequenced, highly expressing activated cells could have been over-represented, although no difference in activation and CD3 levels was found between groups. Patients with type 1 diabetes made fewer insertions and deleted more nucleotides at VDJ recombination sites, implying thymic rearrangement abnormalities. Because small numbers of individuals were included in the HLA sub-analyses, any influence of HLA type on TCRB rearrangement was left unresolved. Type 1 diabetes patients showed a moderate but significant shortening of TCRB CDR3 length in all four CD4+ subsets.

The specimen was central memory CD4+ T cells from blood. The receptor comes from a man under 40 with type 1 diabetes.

The CDR3 region has the sequence CASSLWAGTLDEKLFF. The nucleotide sequence reads TGTGCCAGCAGTTTATGGGCCGGGACACTGGATGAAAAACTGTTTTTT. The chain is assembled from TRBV27 and TRBJ1-4; the D gene is perhaps TRBD1, on 6 matching bases. Counted from cysteine to phenylalanine, this CDR3 has 16 amino acids. The entry retains the CDR3 DNA only, 48 bases that are in frame from base 1. The junction carries 15 bases between V and J, which are trimmed by 1 base and 6 bases respectively. From the germline V gene (reference sequence), CDR1 is MNHEY and CDR2 is SMNVEV.